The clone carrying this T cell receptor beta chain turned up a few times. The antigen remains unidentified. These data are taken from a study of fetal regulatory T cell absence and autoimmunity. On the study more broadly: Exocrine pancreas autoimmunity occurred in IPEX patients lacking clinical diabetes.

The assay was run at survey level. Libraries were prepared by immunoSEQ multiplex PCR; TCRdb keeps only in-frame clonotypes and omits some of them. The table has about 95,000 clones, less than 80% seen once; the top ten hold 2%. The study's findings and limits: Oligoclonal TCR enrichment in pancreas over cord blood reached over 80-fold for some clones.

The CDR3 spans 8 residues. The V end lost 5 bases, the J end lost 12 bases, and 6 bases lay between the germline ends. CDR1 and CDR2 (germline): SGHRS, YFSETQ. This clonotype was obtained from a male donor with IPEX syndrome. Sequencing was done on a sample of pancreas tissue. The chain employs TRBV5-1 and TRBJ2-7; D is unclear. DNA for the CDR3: TGCGCCAGCAGGCATGGGTACTTC. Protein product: CASRHGYF.